This record concerns one T cell receptor (beta chain) sequence. The antigen is undetermined. Clones were sequenced by immunoSEQ multiplex PCR, and TCRdb holds only the in-frame ones, with some missing. The data show roughly 120,000 clones, around 94% seen once. CDR1 MNHEY and CDR2 SMNVEV come from the germline V gene (reference sequence). Losses at the gene ends were 5 bases for V and 0 bases for J; bases not matched to a gene: 9. CDR3 length: 16 amino acids. The sample is drawn from a study of human thymus T cells. Study-level findings and limits: Reports from related research described highly overlapping thymic repertoires among unrelated individuals. Among thymic and blood repertoires, usage of V and J genes appeared biased.

Corrective heart surgery yielded resections, and these provided the thymus tissue. Each of the donors was a healthy Finnish infant who was undergoing open corrective cardiac surgery for congenital heart defects. Sequenced input: thymus tissue. The TCR sequence derives from a boy less than two years old with a congenital heart defect but otherwise immunologically healthy. This chain joins TRBV27 and TRBJ2-7; 8 bases map to TRBD2. The CDR3 loop reads CASSDLSGESSYEQYF. For the CDR3, the DNA is TGTGCCAGCAGTGACCTTAGCGGGGAGAGCTCCTACGAGCAGTACTTC.